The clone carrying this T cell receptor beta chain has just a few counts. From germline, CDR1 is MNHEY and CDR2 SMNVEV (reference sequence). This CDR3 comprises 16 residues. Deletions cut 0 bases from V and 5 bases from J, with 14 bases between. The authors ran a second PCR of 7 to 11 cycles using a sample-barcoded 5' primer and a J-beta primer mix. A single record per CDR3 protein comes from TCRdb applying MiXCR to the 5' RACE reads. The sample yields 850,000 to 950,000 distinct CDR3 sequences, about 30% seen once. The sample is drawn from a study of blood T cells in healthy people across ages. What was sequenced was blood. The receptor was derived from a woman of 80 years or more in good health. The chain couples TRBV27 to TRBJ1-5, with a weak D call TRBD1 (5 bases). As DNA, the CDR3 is TGTGCCAGCAGTTTATCGGGGACGTCGCCGTATCAGCCCCAGCATTTT. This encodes CASSLSGTSPYQPQHF.